This paragraph covers one T cell receptor (beta chain) sequence. Its target is not known. This sample includes further DNA sequences coding for the same CDR3. Germline CDR1 is MDHEN and CDR2 is SYDVKM. Between the trimmed V and J ends, which lost 6 bases and 3 bases, there was a span of 12 bases. The CDR3 contains 13 residues. Deep-level assay runs were performed. Per the original methods: ImmunoSEQ only sent back junction sequences with no quality scores, so filtering was done differently. The data were produced by immunoSEQ multiplex PCR, yet TCRdb's version contains in-frame clones alone and is incomplete. That table furnishes V, J and clone size, whereas the DNA furnished D and trimming. The table has fewer than 850,000 clones, around 72% seen once; the top ten hold around 2%. This entry comes from a study of shared clonotypes between healthy human individuals. The authors divided CD4+ cells into CD45RA+ naive and CD45RA-negative memory subsets.

Study-level results: A handful of donors showed sharing of approximately 5% of naive CD4 clonotypes.

The sequence came from a woman in her thirties in good health. J is TRBJ2-7 and V is TRBV28, with no clear D. The sequenced sample was memory CD4+ T cells sorted from blood. Sample subset: CD45RA-negative fraction. For the CDR3, the DNA is TGTGCCAGCAGCTTCGCACGAGGCTACGAGCAGTACTTC. Its translation: CASSFARGYEQYF.